This section outlines one TCR beta chain sequence together with its context. Its antigen is not identified. This record comes from a study of cytomegalovirus exposure and HLA in healthy donors. Germline-derived CDR1 and CDR2 are SGHTA and FQGNSA. The CDR3 has 17 residues. Trimming removed 2 bases from V and 0 bases from J, with 16 bases in between. Study-wide findings and caveats: Cytomegalovirus-associated TCR beta chains were listed, numbering 164. A missense variant in DCLRE1C was later tied to TCR beta V- and J-gene trimming. Most TCR sequences were seen very rarely across donors, but some public TCRs occurred in many.

At sampling all donors were nominally healthy, likely with unrecorded immune exposures. PCR involved 60 Vbeta and 13 Jbeta primers. Method: immunoSEQ multiplex PCR; TCRdb's copy keeps in-frame clones and lacks some. The data hold some 190,000 clones, with about three quarters observed a single time. J is TRBJ1-1 and V is TRBV7-2, with D maybe TRBD1 (6 bases). The sample taken for sequencing was PBMCs. This TCR was sampled from a woman in her forties in good health and CMV-seronegative. CDR3 protein: CASSLRPTGQMNTEAFF. CDR3 DNA: TGTGCCAGCAGCTTACGACCCACAGGGCAGATGAACACTGAAGCTTTCTTT.